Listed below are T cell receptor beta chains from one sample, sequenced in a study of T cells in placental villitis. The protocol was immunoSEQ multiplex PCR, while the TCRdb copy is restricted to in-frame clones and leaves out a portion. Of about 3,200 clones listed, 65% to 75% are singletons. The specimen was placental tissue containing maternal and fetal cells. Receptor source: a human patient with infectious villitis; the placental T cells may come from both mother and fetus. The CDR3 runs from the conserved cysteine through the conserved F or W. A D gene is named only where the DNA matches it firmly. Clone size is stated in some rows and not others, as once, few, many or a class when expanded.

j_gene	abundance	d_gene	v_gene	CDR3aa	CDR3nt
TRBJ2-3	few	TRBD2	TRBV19	CASTVGLAVDTQYF	TGTGCCAGTACCGTTGGACTAGCAGTAGATACGCAGTATTTT
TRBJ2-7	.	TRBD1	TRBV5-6	CASSLEGAPTYEQYF	TGTGCCAGCAGCTTGGAGGGGGCTCCTACCTACGAGCAGTACTTC
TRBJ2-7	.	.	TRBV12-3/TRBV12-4	CASSLRSLPGQYF	TGTGCCAGTAGTTTAAGGTCGCTCCCCGGGCAGTACTTC
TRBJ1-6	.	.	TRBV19	CASKGKYNSPLHF	TGTGCCAGTAAAGGGAAATATAATTCACCCCTCCACTTT
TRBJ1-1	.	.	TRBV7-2	CASSLSDRNTEAFF	TGTGCCAGCAGCTTATCCGACAGGAACACTGAAGCTTTCTTT
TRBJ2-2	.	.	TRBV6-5	CASTSMRGWRELFF	TGTGCCAGCACCAGCATGCGGGGCTGGCGGGAGCTGTTTTTT
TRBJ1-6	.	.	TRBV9	CASSPPGVAYNSPLHF	TGTGCCAGCAGCCCTCCAGGGGTCGCCTATAATTCACCCCTCCACTTT
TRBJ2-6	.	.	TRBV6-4	CASSDSIGRTGANVLTF	TGTGCCAGCAGTGACTCGATTGGGAGGACTGGGGCCAACGTCCTGACTTTC
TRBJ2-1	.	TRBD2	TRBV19	CASSILLAGSHEQFF	TGTGCCAGTAGTATCCTACTAGCGGGGTCCCATGAGCAGTTCTTC
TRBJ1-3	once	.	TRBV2	CASSETGYTIYF	TGTGCCAGCAGTGAAACCGGATACACCATATATTTT
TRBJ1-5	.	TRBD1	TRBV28	CASSPTRDRGIYSNQPQHF	TGTGCCAGCAGTCCCACCCGGGACAGGGGCATATATAGCAATCAGCCCCAGCATTTT
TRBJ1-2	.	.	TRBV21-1	CASSKYRGGYTF	TGTGCCAGCAGCAAGTACCGAGGGGGCTACACCTTC
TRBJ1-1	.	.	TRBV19	CASSMGSLTEAFF	TGTGCCAGTAGTATGGGCAGTCTCACTGAAGCTTTCTTT
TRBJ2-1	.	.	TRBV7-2	CASSEWDPPEQFF	TGTGCCAGCAGCGAGTGGGACCCCCCAGAGCAGTTCTTC
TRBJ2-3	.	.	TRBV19	CASSPGTDTQYF	TGTGCCAGTAGTCCAGGAACAGATACGCAGTATTTT
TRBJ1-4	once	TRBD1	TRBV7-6	CASSLGSEGAGEKLFF	TGTGCCAGCAGCTTGGGAAGTGAGGGGGCCGGTGAAAAACTGTTTTTT
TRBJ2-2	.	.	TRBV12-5	CASGLVPSAGELFF	TGTGCTAGTGGTTTGGTACCGAGCGCCGGGGAGCTGTTTTTT
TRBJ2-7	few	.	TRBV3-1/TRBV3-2	CASSQGPGTGDEQYF	TGTGCCAGCAGCCAAGGGCCAGGCACCGGGGACGAGCAGTACTTC
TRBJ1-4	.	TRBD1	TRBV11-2	CASSYGQGPEKLFF	TGTGCCAGCAGCTACGGACAGGGACCTGAAAAACTGTTTTTT
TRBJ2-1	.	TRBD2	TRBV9	CASSVRGGHLDNEQFF	TGTGCCAGCAGCGTCCGGGGGGGACACCTCGACAATGAGCAGTTCTTC
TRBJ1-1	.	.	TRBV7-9	CASSPDGGLRAFF	TGTGCCAGCAGCCCCGACGGGGGGCTTAGAGCTTTCTTT
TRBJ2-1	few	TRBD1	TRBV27	CASGSLGTGGRSGNEQFF	TGTGCCAGCGGATCGCTGGGGACAGGGGGCAGGTCTGGCAATGAGCAGTTCTTC
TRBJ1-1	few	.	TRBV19	CASSPAGLNTEAFF	TGTGCCAGCTCCCCCGCGGGGTTGAACACTGAAGCTTTCTTT
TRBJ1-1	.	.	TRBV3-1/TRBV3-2	CASSSGTANTEAFF	TGTGCCAGCAGCTCGGGGACGGCGAACACTGAAGCTTTCTTT
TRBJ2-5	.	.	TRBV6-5	CASSPMYQETQYF	TGTGCCAGCAGTCCTATGTACCAAGAGACCCAGTACTTC
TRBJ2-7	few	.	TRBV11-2	CASSHDRHYEQYF	TGTGCCAGCAGCCATGATCGCCACTACGAGCAGTACTTC
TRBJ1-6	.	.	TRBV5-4	CASSLPGRPSYNSPLHF	TGTGCCAGCAGCTTACCCGGAAGGCCCTCCTATAATTCACCCCTCCACTTT